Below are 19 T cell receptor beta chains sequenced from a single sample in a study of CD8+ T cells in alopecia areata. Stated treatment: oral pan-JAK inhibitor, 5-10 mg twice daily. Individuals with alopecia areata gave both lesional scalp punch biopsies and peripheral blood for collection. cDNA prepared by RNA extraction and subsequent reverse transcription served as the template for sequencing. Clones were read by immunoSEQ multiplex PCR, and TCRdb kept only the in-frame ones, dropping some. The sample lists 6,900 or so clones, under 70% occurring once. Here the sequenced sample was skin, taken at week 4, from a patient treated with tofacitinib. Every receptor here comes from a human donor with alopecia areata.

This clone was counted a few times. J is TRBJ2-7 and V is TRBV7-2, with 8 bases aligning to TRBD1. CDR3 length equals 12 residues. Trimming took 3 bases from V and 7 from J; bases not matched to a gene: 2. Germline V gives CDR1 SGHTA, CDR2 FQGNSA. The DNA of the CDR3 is TGTGCCAGCAGCTTGGACAGGGTTGAGCAGTACTTC. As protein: CASSLDRVEQYF.

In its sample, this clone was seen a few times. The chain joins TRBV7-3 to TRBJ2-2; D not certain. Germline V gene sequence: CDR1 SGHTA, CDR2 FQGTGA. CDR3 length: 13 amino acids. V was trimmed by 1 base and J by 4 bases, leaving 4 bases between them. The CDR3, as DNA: TGTGCCAGCAGCTTAATCGGCACCGGGGAGCTGTTTTTT. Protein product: CASSLIGTGELFF.

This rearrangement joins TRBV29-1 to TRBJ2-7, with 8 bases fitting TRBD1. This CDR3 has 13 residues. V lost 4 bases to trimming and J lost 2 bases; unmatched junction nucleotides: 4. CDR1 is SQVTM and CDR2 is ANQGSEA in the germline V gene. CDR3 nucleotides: TGCAGCGTTGCTCGGACAGGGACCTACGAGCAGTACTTC. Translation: CSVARTGTYEQYF.

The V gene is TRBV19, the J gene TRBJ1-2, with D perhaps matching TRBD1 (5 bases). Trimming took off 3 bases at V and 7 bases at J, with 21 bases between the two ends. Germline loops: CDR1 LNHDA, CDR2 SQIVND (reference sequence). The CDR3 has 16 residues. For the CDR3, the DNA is TGTGCCAGTAGTATTAATCGTATGGGGGTCGGCGGTGGCTACACCTTC. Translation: CASSINRMGVGGGYTF.

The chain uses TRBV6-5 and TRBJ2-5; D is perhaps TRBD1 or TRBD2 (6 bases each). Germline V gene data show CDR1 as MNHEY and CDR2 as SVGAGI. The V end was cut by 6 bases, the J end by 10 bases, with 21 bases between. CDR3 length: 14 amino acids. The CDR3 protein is CASSEYRGGQGQYF. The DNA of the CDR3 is TGTGCCAGCAGCGAATACCGAGGGGGGCAGGGCCAGTACTTC.

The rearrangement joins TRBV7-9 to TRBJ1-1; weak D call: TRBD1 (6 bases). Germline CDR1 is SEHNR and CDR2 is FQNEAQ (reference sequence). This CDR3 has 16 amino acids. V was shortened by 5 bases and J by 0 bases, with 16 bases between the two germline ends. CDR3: CASSPKVGAMNTEAFF. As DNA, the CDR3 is TGTGCCAGCAGCCCCAAGGTGGGGGCTATGAACACTGAAGCTTTCTTT.

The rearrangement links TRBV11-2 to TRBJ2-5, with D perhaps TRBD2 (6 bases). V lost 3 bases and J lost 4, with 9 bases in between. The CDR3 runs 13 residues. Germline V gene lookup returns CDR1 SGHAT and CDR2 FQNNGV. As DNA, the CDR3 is TGTGCCAGCAGCTTTGGAGGGGCAGAGACCCAGTACTTC. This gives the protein CASSFGGAETQYF.

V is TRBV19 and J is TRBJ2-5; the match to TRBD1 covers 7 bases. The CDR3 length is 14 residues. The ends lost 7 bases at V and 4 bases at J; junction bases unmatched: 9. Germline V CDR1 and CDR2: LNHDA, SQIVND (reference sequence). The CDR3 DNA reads TGTGCCAGTAAGGACAGGTCGGTGGGAGAGACCCAGTACTTC. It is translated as CASKDRSVGETQYF.

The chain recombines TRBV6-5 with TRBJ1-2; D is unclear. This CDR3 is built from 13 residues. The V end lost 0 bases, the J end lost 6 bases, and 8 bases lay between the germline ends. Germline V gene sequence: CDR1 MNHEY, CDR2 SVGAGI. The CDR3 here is CASSYSHRNGYTF. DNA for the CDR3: TGTGCCAGCAGTTACTCGCACAGAAATGGCTACACCTTC.

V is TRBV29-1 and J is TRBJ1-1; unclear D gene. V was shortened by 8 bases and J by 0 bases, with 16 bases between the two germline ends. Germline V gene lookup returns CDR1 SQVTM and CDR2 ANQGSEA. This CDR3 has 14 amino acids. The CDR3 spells CSHTLNPLNTEAFF. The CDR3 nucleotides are TGCAGCCATACCTTAAATCCGCTGAACACTGAAGCTTTCTTT.

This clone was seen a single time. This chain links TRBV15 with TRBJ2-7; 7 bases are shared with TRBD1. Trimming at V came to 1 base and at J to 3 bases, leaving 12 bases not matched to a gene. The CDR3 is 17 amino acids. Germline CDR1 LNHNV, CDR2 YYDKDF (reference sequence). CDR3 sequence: CATSRVGPPTGSYEQYF. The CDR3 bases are TGTGCCACCAGCAGAGTAGGCCCCCCGACAGGGAGCTACGAGCAGTACTTC.

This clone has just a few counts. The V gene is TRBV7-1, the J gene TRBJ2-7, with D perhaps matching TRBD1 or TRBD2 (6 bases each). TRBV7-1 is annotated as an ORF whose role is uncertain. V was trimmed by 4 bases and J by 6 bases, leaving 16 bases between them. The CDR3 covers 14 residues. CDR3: CASSLAQGGSEQYF. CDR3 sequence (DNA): TGTGCCAGCAGCTTAGCGCAAGGGGGGTCCGAGCAGTACTTC.

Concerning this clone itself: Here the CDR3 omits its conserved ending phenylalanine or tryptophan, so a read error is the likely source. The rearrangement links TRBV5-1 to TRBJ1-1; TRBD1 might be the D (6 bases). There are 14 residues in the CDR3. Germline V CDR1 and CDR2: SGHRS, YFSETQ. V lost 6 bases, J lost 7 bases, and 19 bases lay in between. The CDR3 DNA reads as TGCGCCAGCATGGGGGCCGACTACCATAGTGAAGCTTTCCTT. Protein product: CASMGADYHSEAFL.

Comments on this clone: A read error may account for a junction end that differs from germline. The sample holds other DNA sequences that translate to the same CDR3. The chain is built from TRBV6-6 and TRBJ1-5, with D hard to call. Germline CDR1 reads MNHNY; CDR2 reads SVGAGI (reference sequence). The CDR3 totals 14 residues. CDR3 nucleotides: TGTGCCAGTAGTTCGTCGGATAGCAATCAGCCCCAGCATTTT. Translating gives CASSSSDSNQPQHF.

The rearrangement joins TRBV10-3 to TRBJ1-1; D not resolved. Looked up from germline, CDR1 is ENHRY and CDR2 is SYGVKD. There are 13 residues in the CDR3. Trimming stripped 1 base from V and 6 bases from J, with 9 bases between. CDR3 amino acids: CAISELVDAEAFF. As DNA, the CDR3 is TGTGCCATCAGTGAGTTGGTCGACGCTGAAGCTTTCTTT.

Here the CDR3 reads CASSPDTANYNEQFF. The CDR3 DNA reads as TGTGCCAGCAGTCCCGACACTGCGAATTACAATGAGCAGTTCTTC. V gene TRBV6-1 combines with J gene TRBJ2-1; D remains unclear. The CDR3 loop spans 15 amino acids. From germline, CDR1 is MNHNS and CDR2 SASEGT. Between the trimmed V and J ends, which lost 5 bases and 4 bases, there was a span of 15 bases.

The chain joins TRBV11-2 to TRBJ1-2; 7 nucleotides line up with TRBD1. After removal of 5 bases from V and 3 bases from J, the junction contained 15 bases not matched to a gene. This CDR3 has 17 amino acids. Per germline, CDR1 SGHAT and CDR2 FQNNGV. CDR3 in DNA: TGTGCCAGCAGCACCCGGAACAGGGGAAAGAAGGACTATGGCTACACCTTC. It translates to CASSTRNRGKKDYGYTF.

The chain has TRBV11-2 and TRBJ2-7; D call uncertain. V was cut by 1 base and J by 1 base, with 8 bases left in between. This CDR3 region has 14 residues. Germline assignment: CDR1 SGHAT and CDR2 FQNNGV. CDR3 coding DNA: TGTGCCAGCAGCTTAGGACATTCGTCCTACGAGCAGTACTTC. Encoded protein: CASSLGHSSYEQYF.

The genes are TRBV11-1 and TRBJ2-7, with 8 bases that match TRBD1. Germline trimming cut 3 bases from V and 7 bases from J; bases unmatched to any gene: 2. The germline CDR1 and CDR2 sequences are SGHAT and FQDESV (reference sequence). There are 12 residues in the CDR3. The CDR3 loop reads CASSLDRVEQYF. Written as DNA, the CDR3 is TGTGCCAGCAGCTTGGACAGGGTTGAGCAGTACTTC.